This is a list of T cell receptor beta chains from one sample in a study of blood T cell repertoires in COVID-19. Generated by immunoSEQ multiplex PCR, the TCRdb table keeps only in-frame clones and is missing some. The data show 170,000 or so clones, roughly 90% seen once. Sequencing was performed on peripheral blood. The receptors shown here come from a man in his fifties with acute or convalescent COVID-19. Each CDR3 is given with its conserved first and last residue. D genes are given only for firm matches. A row's size may be missing; if present it is once, few, many or a size class.

J gene,D gene,clone size,V gene,CDR3 DNA,CDR3 protein
TRBJ2-3,-,-,TRBV18,TGTGCCAGCTCACCACCTAGTCTCGGGGCAGATACGCAGTATTTT,CASSPPSLGADTQYF
TRBJ1-2,TRBD1,-,TRBV28,TGTGCCAGCAGATCCGGGACAGGTTATTATGGCTACACCTTC,CASRSGTGYYGYTF
TRBJ1-5,-,-,TRBV30,TGTGCCTGGAGTGGGCAGGGGAATCAGCCCCAGCATTTT,CAWSGQGNQPQHF
TRBJ1-2,-,-,TRBV7-9,TGTGCCAGCACCAGGGACAAGGCTGGAGGCTACACCTTC,CASTRDKAGGYTF
TRBJ2-6,TRBD1,-,TRBV18,TGTGCCAGCCGCGACAGGGGATTAACTGGGGCCAACGTCCTGACTTTC,CASRDRGLTGANVLTF
TRBJ2-1,TRBD2,-,TRBV7-3,TGTGCCAGCAGCCCCCGGGAGGTCTCCTACAATGAGCAGTTCTTC,CASSPREVSYNEQFF
TRBJ2-3,-,-,TRBV28,TGTGCCAGCAGTTTATCGAATCAGGGTACGCAGTATTTT,CASSLSNQGTQYF
TRBJ2-1,TRBD2,-,TRBV19,TGTGCCAGTAGCCCTAGGCTAGCGGGAGGGCCTGCAGGTTACAATGAGCAGTTCTTC,CASSPRLAGGPAGYNEQFF
TRBJ1-5,-,-,TRBV7-2,TGTGCCAGCAGCTCATCGACAGATCAGCCCCAGCATTTT,CASSSSTDQPQHF
TRBJ2-7,TRBD2,-,TRBV9,TGTGCCAGCAGCGCTGGGGTTAGCGGGAGGGCCACCGAGCAGTACTTC,CASSAGVSGRATEQYF
TRBJ2-5,TRBD2,-,TRBV30,TGTGCCTGGAGTGTAGGGACTAGCGGGACCCAGTACTTC,CAWSVGTSGTQYF
TRBJ2-1,-,-,TRBV13,TGTGCCAGCAGCTTAACTAGCCGCGCCAATGAGCAGTTCTTC,CASSLTSRANEQFF
TRBJ2-2,TRBD1,-,TRBV19,TGTGCCAGTAGTATGGGACAGGGGTCCACCGGGGAGCTGTTTTTT,CASSMGQGSTGELFF
TRBJ2-7,-,-,TRBV3-1/TRBV3-2,TGTGCCAGCAGCCAAGACAGGGGCTACGAGCAGTACTTC,CASSQDRGYEQYF
TRBJ2-7,TRBD2,-,TRBV5-1,TGCGCCAGCAGCTTAAGCTACGCGGGAGTACGCGAGCAGTACTTC,CASSLSYAGVREQYF
TRBJ1-2,TRBD1,-,TRBV28,TGTGCCAGCAGTCCCCTAGGGGCAGGGGGTATCTATGGCTACACCTTC,CASSPLGAGGIYGYTF
TRBJ2-1,TRBD1,-,TRBV24-1,TGTGCCACCAAGACGGACAGGGGGCGCGCCAATGAGCAGTTCTTC,CATKTDRGRANEQFF
TRBJ1-4,TRBD1,few,TRBV29-1,TGCAGCGCGAGAACAGGGGTGACTAATGAAAAACTGTTTTTT,CSARTGVTNEKLFF
TRBJ1-5,-,-,TRBV19,TGTGCCAGTAGTCAAGATGAGGGACAGCCCCAGCATTTT,CASSQDEGQPQHF
TRBJ1-2,-,-,TRBV7-9,TGTGCCAGCAGCTTAAAACAGTATGGCTACACCTTC,CASSLKQYGYTF
TRBJ2-1,TRBD2,-,TRBV4-2,TGTGCCAGCAGCCGGGAGGGACTAGCGGGAGGAAGTGAGCAGTTCTTC,CASSREGLAGGSEQFF
TRBJ1-6,-,-,TRBV4-3,TGCGCCAGCAGCCAAGAGGCAGGTCGAGATTCACCCCTCCACTTT,CASSQEAGRDSPLHF
TRBJ1-5,TRBD1,-,TRBV2,TGTGCCAGCAGTATCCACGGGACAGGGTTTTGGGCCCAGCATTTT,CASSIHGTGFWAQHF
TRBJ2-5,-,-,TRBV2,TGTGCCAGCAGTCGAGGGACAGTTGGGGAGGAGGCCCAGTACTTC,CASSRGTVGEEAQYF
TRBJ2-2,TRBD2,-,TRBV24-1,TGTGCCACCAGTGATTCCCGGGGAGCGGCGGTAGCGGGGATTCGGACCGGGGAGCTGTTTTTT,CATSDSRGAAVAGIRTGELFF
TRBJ2-1,TRBD2,-,TRBV7-3,TGTGCCAGCAGCTTAAGGGGGGGCTCCTACAATGAGCAGTTCTTC,CASSLRGGSYNEQFF